These 22 T cell receptor beta chains were sequenced from one sample in a study of CD8+CD57+ T cells in acquired aplastic anemia. Profiling of TCR beta VDJ combinations and CDR3 sequences used genomic DNA as template. One entry per CDR3 protein, called by TCRdb with MiXCR from the reads. The data contain 150,000 to 200,000 distinct CDR3 sequences, 64% of them singletons. Sample: sorted CD4+, CD8+, or CD8+CD57+ T cells (not recorded which) from PBMCs. These receptors were obtained from a human donor with severe aplastic anemia or a healthy control (not recorded which).

This clonotype was observed at least ten times. The genes are TRBV11-2 and TRBJ2-3; D is uncertain. Trimming removed 6 bases at V and 5 bases at J, with 12 bases between. The CDR3 runs to 13 residues. The germline CDR1 and CDR2 sequences are SGHAT and FQNNGV. The DNA for the CDR3 is TGTGCCAGCAGAGCTGGGTCAGGAGATACGCAGTATTTT. Its translation: CASRAGSGDTQYF.

This clonotype has at least ten counts. The V call is TRBV12-3 or TRBV12-4, the J call TRBJ2-3; D remains ambiguous. The CDR3 has 18 amino acids. Trimming stripped 1 base from V and 0 bases from J, with 17 bases between. The DNA of the CDR3 is TGTGCCAGCAGTTTAGTAGCAAGTGGACCGACAAGCACAGATACGCAGTATTTT. Protein sequence: CASSLVASGPTSTDTQYF.

This clonotype was observed a few times. The chain is built from TRBV7-6 and TRBJ1-1; D remains unclear. Germline-derived CDR1 and CDR2 are SGHVS and FNYEAQ. The CDR3 is made up of 14 amino acids. The V gene lost 1 base and the J gene lost 1 base, with 7 bases spanning the gap. Here the CDR3 reads CASSLDRRNTEAFF. DNA of the CDR3: TGTGCCAGCAGCTTAGATCGTCGGAACACTGAAGCTTTCTTT.

V usage is TRBV15 and J usage is TRBJ2-3; D is uncertain. Per germline, CDR1 LNHNV and CDR2 YYDKDF (reference sequence). The V end lost 0 bases, the J end lost 5 bases, and 3 bases lay between the germline ends. CDR3 size: 12 residues. The chain's CDR3 is CATSREGDTQYF. The CDR3, as DNA: TGTGCCACCAGCAGAGAAGGAGATACGCAGTATTTT.

The CDR3 DNA follows: TGTGCCAGCAGTGTATCCCTGGGACAGGGCTACGAGCATTTT. Translation gives CASSVSLGQGYEHF. V gene TRBV25-1 combines with J gene TRBJ1-5; 9 bases line up with TRBD1. Trimming at V came to 4 bases and at J to 14 bases, leaving 12 bases not matched to a gene. This CDR3 has 14 residues. CDR1 and CDR2 from the germline V gene are MGHDK and SYGVNS.

V is TRBV19 and J is TRBJ2-7; D remains ambiguous. CDR1 is LNHDA and CDR2 is SQIVND in the germline V gene (reference sequence). Trimming cost V 10 bases and J 7 bases, with 17 bases left between them. The CDR3 is 12 amino acids. The CDR3 region is CATWIVPWEQYF. CDR3 nucleotides: TGTGCCACCTGGATAGTACCCTGGGAGCAGTACTTC.

A single count supports this clonotype. The V and J genes are TRBV19 and TRBJ1-4, with D tentatively TRBD1 (6 bases). Per germline, CDR1 LNHDA and CDR2 SQIVND (reference sequence). Trimming removed 7 bases from V and 8 bases from J, with 17 bases in between. The CDR3 spans 14 residues. The CDR3 DNA sequence: TGTGCCAGTACCCAGGACAGTAAGGGAGAAAAACTGTTTTTT. Translated: CASTQDSKGEKLFF.

With regard to this clonotype: Its ends do not fully match the called genes, so a read error is possible. This sequence joins TRBV7-9 and TRBJ1-1; TRBD1 aligns across 10 bases. Germline V gene data show CDR1 as SEHNR and CDR2 as FQNEAQ (reference sequence). The CDR3 is 22 residues long. CDR3 protein: CASNLDFGLLGQGETMNTEALF. Here the CDR3 DNA reads TGTGCCAGCAACTTAGACTTTGGATTGTTAGGACAGGGGGAAACAATGAACACTGAAGCTCTCTTT. The full variable domain, in which reference TRBV7-9 and TRBJ1-1 provide the parts outside the CDR3, is DTGVSQNPRHKITKRGQNVTFRCDPISEHNRLYWYRQTLGQGPEFLTYFQNEAQLEKSRLLSDRFSAERPKGSFSTLEIQRTEQGDSAMYLCASNLDFGLLGQGETMNTEALFGQGTRLTVV.

This sequence joins TRBV5-6 and TRBJ2-7, with 9 bases that match TRBD1. Trimming removed 0 bases from V and 3 bases from J; junction bases left unmatched: 4. The germline gives CDR1 SGHDT, CDR2 YYEEEE. The CDR3 runs 15 residues. The CDR3 reads CASSLVGQGVYEQYF. CDR3 in DNA: TGTGCCAGCAGCTTGGTGGGACAGGGAGTCTACGAGCAGTACTTC.

CDR3 sequence reads: CAISTSGETQYF. The DNA of the CDR3 is TGTGCCATCAGTACTAGCGGAGAGACCCAGTACTTC. The chain uses TRBV10-3 and TRBJ2-5; 8 positions agree with TRBD2. Germline-derived CDR1 and CDR2 are ENHRY and SYGVKD. The CDR3 sequence is 12 residues long. V dropped 5 bases and J dropped 4; count of bases not matched to a gene: 0.

This clonotype was seen many times. The gene calls are TRBV7-8 and TRBJ1-1; possibly TRBD1 for D (6 bases). Trimming removed 1 base from V and 3 bases from J, with 9 bases in between. Germline CDR1 is SGHVS and CDR2 is FQNEAQ. The CDR3 has 14 residues. The CDR3 nucleotides read TGTGCCAGCAGCTTAGTAAGGGGGGACACTGAAGCTTTCTTT. Translation: CASSLVRGDTEAFF.

The rearrangement uses TRBV5-1 and TRBJ1-2; no reliable D call. Looked up from germline, CDR1 is SGHRS and CDR2 is YFSETQ. Trimming removed 1 base from V and 8 bases from J, with 15 bases in between. The CDR3 sequence is 14 residues long. CDR3: CASSLHSQERGYTF. CDR3 nucleotide sequence: TGCGCCAGCAGCTTGCACTCCCAAGAGCGGGGCTACACCTTC.

There are many counts of this clonotype. V is TRBV20-1 and J is TRBJ2-5, with TRBD2 matching 13 bases. This CDR3 has 16 residues. Losses at the gene ends were 0 bases for V and 0 bases for J; bases not matched to a gene: 1. From germline, CDR1 is DFQATT and CDR2 SNEGSKA (reference sequence). The CDR3: CSARELAGGYQETQYF. For the CDR3, the DNA is TGCAGTGCTAGAGAACTAGCGGGGGGGTACCAAGAGACCCAGTACTTC.

V is TRBV19 and J is TRBJ2-7; 7 positions agree with TRBD1. Trimming took 6 bases from V and 1 from J; bases not matched to a gene: 6. The CDR3 spans 14 residues. CDR1 and CDR2 (germline): LNHDA, SQIVND (reference sequence). DNA for the CDR3: TGTGCCAGTAGCGACAGGGCCCCTTCCTACGAGCAGTACTTC. It yields the protein CASSDRAPSYEQYF.

This clonotype was observed a handful of times. The chain joins TRBV7-2 to TRBJ1-1, with 9 bases aligning to TRBD1. The germline V gene encodes CDR1 SGHTA and CDR2 FQGNSA. The CDR3 is 14 residues long. Germline trimming cut 6 bases from V and 4 bases from J; bases unmatched to any gene: 6. The CDR3: CASRSGTGPTEAFF. CDR3 in DNA: TGTGCCAGCAGATCCGGGACAGGGCCCACTGAAGCTTTCTTT.

The genes are TRBV24-1 and TRBJ2-5; 8 bases are a match to TRBD1. Germline CDR1 KGHDR, CDR2 SFDVKD. The CDR3 loop spans 17 amino acids. J gave up 4 bases and V 0 bases, and 9 bases lay outside the gene matches. The CDR3 DNA reads TGTGCCACCAGTGATTTGCCTGGAAGGACAGGGACAGAGACCCAGTACTTC. It is translated as CATSDLPGRTGTETQYF.

This clonotype is a singleton in its sample. The rearrangement joins TRBV7-9 to TRBJ2-7; D gene unclear. The V and J ends lost 4 bases and 2 bases respectively, with 9 bases between them. CDR1 SEHNR and CDR2 FQNEAQ come from the germline V gene (reference sequence). The CDR3 runs 13 residues. CDR3 residues: CASSYRNTYEQYF. As DNA, the CDR3 is TGTGCCAGCAGCTATCGAAACACCTACGAGCAGTACTTC. Full variable domain (remainder filled in from reference TRBV7-9 and TRBJ2-7): DTGVSQNPRHKITKRGQNVTFRCDPISEHNRLYWYRQTLGQGPEFLTYFQNEAQLEKSRLLSDRFSAERPKGSFSTLEIQRTEQGDSAMYLCASSYRNTYEQYFGPGTRLTVT.

The chain couples TRBV7-3 to TRBJ2-3; 7 nucleotides align to TRBD1. The CDR3 runs 15 residues. V gave up 3 bases and J gave up 3 bases; unmatched junction bases: 6. Germline values: CDR1 SGHTA, CDR2 FQGTGA. The CDR3 here is CASSFRDRVTDTQYF. The CDR3 DNA reads TGTGCCAGCAGCTTCAGGGACAGAGTTACAGATACGCAGTATTTT. The complete variable domain, with remaining parts taken from reference TRBV7-3 and TRBJ2-3, reads GAGVSQTPSNKVTEKGKYVELRCDPISGHTALYWYRQSLGQGPEFLIYFQGTGAADDSGLPNDRFFAVRPEGSVSTLKIQRTERGDSAVYLCASSFRDRVTDTQYFGPGTRLTVL.

The chain combines TRBV7-3 with TRBJ1-1; 9 nucleotides match TRBD1. CDR1 SGHTA and CDR2 FQGTGA come from the germline V gene. The CDR3 has 15 residues. V was pared by 5 bases and J by 10 bases, with 14 bases of the junction left unmatched. CDR3 loop: CASSTTGGARLGAFF. The CDR3 DNA is TGTGCCAGCAGCACCACAGGGGGCGCGAGGTTAGGAGCTTTCTTT.

The rearrangement joins TRBV19 to TRBJ1-2; D remains unclear. This CDR3 region has 14 residues. Trimming removed 0 bases from V and 8 bases from J, with 13 bases in between. Germline V gene sequence: CDR1 LNHDA, CDR2 SQIVND (reference sequence). CDR3 in DNA: TGTGCCAGTAGTATAGATACAGCTTTTAGCGGCTACACCTTC. Its translation: CASSIDTAFSGYTF.

The chain uses TRBV6-4 and TRBJ2-2; perhaps TRBD2 as D (5 bases). V lost 0 bases and J lost 4, with 9 bases in between. Germline CDR1 reads MRHNA; CDR2 reads SNTAGT. This CDR3 comprises 15 residues. The CDR3 protein is CASSDSPEGTGELFF. In nucleotides, the CDR3 is TGTGCCAGCAGTGACTCCCCCGAGGGCACCGGGGAGCTGTTTTTT.

This clonotype has just a few counts. The V and J genes are TRBV7-6 and TRBJ2-3, with D hard to call. V was cut by 1 base and J by 9 bases, with 11 bases left in between. The CDR3 loop spans 13 amino acids. Germline V lookup: CDR1 SGHVS, CDR2 FNYEAQ. The CDR3 protein is CASSLGRAETQYF. The DNA for the CDR3 is TGTGCCAGCAGCTTAGGCCGGGCTGAGACGCAGTATTTT.